These T cell receptor beta chains were read from a single sample in a study of OX40 agonist ivuxolimab in advanced cancers. Measured with immunoSEQ multiplex PCR; TCRdb has only the in-frame clones, and not every one. This sample has 45,000 to 65,000 clones; 87% occur once, and the top ten carry roughly 1.8%. The source material was CD4+ or CD8+ T cells sorted from blood, sampled in a trial of the OX40 agonist ivuxolimab. These receptors all come from an adult with an advanced solid tumor such as melanoma, head and neck, liver or kidney cancer. CDR3s include the opening cysteine and the closing phenylalanine or tryptophan. Fields, in order: CDR3 DNA, CDR3 protein, V gene, J gene, clone size, D gene. A D gene is named only where the DNA matches it firmly. Size is stated for part of the rows, as once, few or many counts, or as a class when the clone is expanded.

TGTGCCAGCTCCCCCCGACAGCACACCGGGGAGCTGTTTTTT	CASSPRQHTGELFF	TRBV18	TRBJ2-2	-	-
TGTGCCACCAGGGGGGTCTCTGGGGCCAACGTCCTGACTTTC	CATRGVSGANVLTF	TRBV2	TRBJ2-6	-	-
TGTGCCAGCTCACTCGACACCTTCGGGGAGCAGTACTTC	CASSLDTFGEQYF	TRBV18	TRBJ2-7	-	-
TGTGCCAGCAGCTCCCGGGGAAACAATGAGCAGTTCTTC	CASSSRGNNEQFF	TRBV9	TRBJ2-1	-	-
TGTGCCAGCAGGAGGGCACAGGGGGCTTACGAGCAGTACTTC	CASRRAQGAYEQYF	TRBV2	TRBJ2-7	-	TRBD1
TGTGCCAGTAGAGGGGGGATCTTGGAAGCTTTCTTT	CASRGGILEAFF	TRBV28	TRBJ1-1	once	-
TGCGCCAGCAGCTCCGGCTCTGCGGGCTACAATGAGCAGTTCTTC	CASSSGSAGYNEQFF	TRBV5-1	TRBJ2-1	-	-
TGTGCCAGCAGTCTACAGGGGGCCGGTGGGGCCAACGTCCTGACTTTC	CASSLQGAGGANVLTF	TRBV27	TRBJ2-6	-	TRBD1
TGTGCCAGCAGCGTAGCTCCCAGCCCGGGGATCTACGAGCAGTACTTC	CASSVAPSPGIYEQYF	TRBV9	TRBJ2-7	once	-
TGTGCCAGCAGCCCCCGACTGGTTAATGAGCAGTTCTTC	CASSPRLVNEQFF	TRBV7-2	TRBJ2-1	-	-
TGTGCCAGCAGCTTAGTGTCAGGGAACACTGAAGCTTTCTTT	CASSLVSGNTEAFF	TRBV7-2	TRBJ1-1	-	-
TGTGCCAGCAGCCGCACAGGTTCAAGCACTGAAGCTTTCTTT	CASSRTGSSTEAFF	TRBV7-4	TRBJ1-1	-	-
TGTGCCAGCAGCACACCCGGGACTAGCGGGGCCATCCCCCAGGAGACCCAGTACTTC	CASSTPGTSGAIPQETQYF	TRBV7-6	TRBJ2-5	-	TRBD2
TGCGCCAGCAGCCAAACCCTTAAGAGCGGGATTACAGATACGCAGTATTTT	CASSQTLKSGITDTQYF	TRBV4-3	TRBJ2-3	-	TRBD2
TGTGCCAGTAGTATAGAAGGGGGGACAGGGGCCAACGTCCTGACTTTC	CASSIEGGTGANVLTF	TRBV19	TRBJ2-6	-	-